The 19 T cell receptor beta chains in this list originate from one sample, sequenced in a study of PD-L1 blockade in urothelial cancer. TCRdb's table, derived via immunoSEQ multiplex PCR, lists solely in-frame clones and lacks some. The table shows tens of thousands of clones, with around 84% occurring only once. Time point specified: pretreatment peripheral blood. Here the sequenced sample was PBMCs, taken around atezolizumab (anti-PD-L1) treatment. Receptors were obtained from a woman aged 70-85 years with urothelial cancer.

This clone was recorded only once. The rearrangement links TRBV6-5 to TRBJ2-3; 7 bases map to TRBD1. This CDR3 comprises 16 residues. J gave up 7 bases and V 2 bases, and 12 bases lay outside the gene matches. Per the germline V gene, CDR1 is MNHEY and CDR2 is SVGAGI. CDR3 DNA sequence: TGTGCCAGCAGTTACGCGGCAAGGGGGCCTATTTATACGCAGTATTTT. Protein product: CASSYAARGPIYTQYF.

A word on this clone: Other nucleotide sequences from this sample produce the same CDR3. The chain carries TRBV5-1 and TRBJ1-1; 8 nucleotides agree with TRBD1. CDR1 and CDR2 from the germline V gene are SGHRS and YFSETQ. With V trimmed by 4 bases and J by 7 bases, 3 bases remained unmatched. This CDR3 has 12 amino acids. The CDR3 DNA follows: TGCGCCAGCAGCCTCGGACAGGGTGAAGCTTTCTTT. Translation: CASSLGQGEAFF.

V usage is TRBV2 and J usage is TRBJ1-3, with D hard to call. From germline, CDR1 is SNHLY and CDR2 FYNNEI. V was cut by 7 bases and J by 3 bases, with 10 bases left in between. This CDR3 has 13 residues. CDR3 sequence (DNA): TGTGCCAGCATGGCGACTATTGGAAACACCATATATTTT. Translation gives CASMATIGNTIYF.

J is TRBJ2-5 and V is TRBV9; a weak D match, TRBD1 (5 bases). This CDR3 has 13 amino acids. The V gene's germline CDR1 is SGDLS and CDR2 YYNGEE. Trimming took off 0 bases at V and 2 bases at J, with 5 bases between the two ends. The CDR3 sequence: CASSVGQQETQYF. CDR3 bases: TGTGCCAGCAGCGTAGGACAGCAAGAGACCCAGTACTTC.

The chain uses TRBV11-2 and TRBJ2-7; 7 bases line up with TRBD1. CDR1 SGHAT and CDR2 FQNNGV come from the germline V gene. J was trimmed by 0 bases and V by 3 bases; bases with no gene match: 5. The CDR3 extends over 15 amino acids. The CDR3: CASSFLAGGSYEQYF. CDR3 sequence (DNA): TGTGCCAGCAGCTTTCTTGCAGGGGGCTCCTACGAGCAGTACTTC.

The CDR3 loop is CAAGPSSYNEQFF. CDR3 DNA sequence: TGTGCGGCAGGGCCAAGCTCCTACAATGAGCAGTTCTTC. The chain couples TRBV6-1 to TRBJ2-1; D perhaps matches TRBD1 (5 bases). Germline V gene lookup returns CDR1 MNHNS and CDR2 SASEGT. The CDR3 loop spans 13 amino acids.

The chain recombines TRBV29-1 with TRBJ2-6; 7 nucleotides match TRBD2. Germline V gene data show CDR1 as SQVTM and CDR2 as ANQGSEA. This CDR3 comprises 14 residues. The trim removed 3 bases at V and 2 bases at J, leaving 1 base unmatched. The CDR3 DNA follows: TGCAGCGTTGACGGGGGGACTGGGGCCAACGTCCTGACTTTC. Translation: CSVDGGTGANVLTF.

For the CDR3, the DNA is TGTGCCAGCAGCTTAGCGCAGTTTGGGACTAGCGGTGAGCAGTTCTTC. As protein: CASSLAQFGTSGEQFF. The genes are TRBV7-6 and TRBJ2-1, with TRBD2 matching over 11 bases. CDR3 length: 16 amino acids. The V gene end was trimmed by 0 bases and the J gene end by 9 bases; junction bases not matched to a gene: 7. Germline assignment: CDR1 SGHVS and CDR2 FNYEAQ. Drawing the rest from reference TRBV7-6 and TRBJ2-1, the complete variable domain is GAGVSQSPRYKVTKRGQDVALRCDPISGHVSLYWYRQALGQGPEFLTYFNYEAQQDKSGLPNDRFSAERPEGSISTLTIQRTEQRDSAMYRCASSLAQFGTSGEQFFGPGTRLTVL.

In this sample, this clone turned up many times. This chain joins TRBV25-1 and TRBJ1-4; D gene ambiguous. The CDR3 sequence is 14 residues long. The germline V gene has CDR1 MGHDK and CDR2 SYGVNS. Between the trimmed V and J ends, which lost 3 bases and 4 bases, there was a span of 9 bases. The CDR3 nucleotides read TGTGCCAGCAGTGAGTGGGCGCTTAATGAAAAACTGTTTTTT. As protein: CASSEWALNEKLFF.

The rearrangement uses TRBV10-1 and TRBJ2-1; no clear D. In germline, CDR1 is WNHNN, CDR2 SYGVQD (reference sequence). The CDR3 extends over 15 amino acids. V was clipped by 0 bases and J by 6 bases, with 12 bases between them. CDR3: CASSESGLTPNEQFF. The CDR3 nucleotides are TGCGCCAGCAGTGAGTCTGGGCTCACCCCCAATGAGCAGTTCTTC.

This clone was observed a single time. The rearrangement joins TRBV2 to TRBJ2-2; tentative D call: TRBD2 (6 bases). Trimming pared 2 bases from V and 3 bases from J, leaving 16 bases between. This CDR3 has 17 residues. Germline CDR1 reads SNHLY; CDR2 reads FYNNEI. CDR3 nucleotide sequence: TGTGCCAGCAGTGAAAGCTGGGAGGCCTTGGACACCGGGGAGCTGTTTTTT. It yields the protein CASSESWEALDTGELFF.

The V and J genes are TRBV11-3 and TRBJ2-7, with 7 bases lining up with TRBD1. V lost 5 bases and J lost 6; bases outside the gene matches: 10. CDR1 SGHNT and CDR2 YENEEA come from the germline V gene. The CDR3 is 14 amino acids. The CDR3 region is CASSPSRGFREQYF. Here the CDR3 DNA reads TGTGCCAGCAGCCCCAGCAGGGGGTTTCGCGAGCAGTACTTC.

The chain uses TRBV5-5 and TRBJ2-1; 7 bases are a match to TRBD1. V shed 4 bases, J shed 7 bases, and the junction held 11 bases outside the gene matches. In germline, CDR1 is SGHKS, CDR2 YYEKEE (reference sequence). This CDR3 has 15 residues. The CDR3: CASSPRQGWGNEQFF. The CDR3 nucleotides are TGTGCCAGCAGCCCTCGACAGGGTTGGGGTAATGAGCAGTTCTTC.

The chain combines TRBV10-2 with TRBJ2-7; 9 bases match TRBD1. Losses at the gene ends were 4 bases for V and 5 bases for J; bases not matched to a gene: 6. Germline V CDR1 and CDR2: WSHSY, SAAADI. The CDR3 runs to 14 residues. CDR3 amino acids: CASSVTGGINEQYF. The CDR3 DNA reads TGCGCCAGCAGTGTAACAGGGGGCATAAACGAGCAGTACTTC.

CDR3 in DNA: TGTGCCAGCAACCCGTATGAGGTCCCGGGGGGGGCCAACGTCCTGACTTTC. Translation: CASNPYEVPGGANVLTF. The V gene is TRBV7-2, the J gene TRBJ2-6, with D perhaps TRBD2 (5 bases). The CDR3 totals 17 residues. Trimming removed 7 bases at V and 4 bases at J, with 20 bases between. Germline CDR1 and CDR2: SGHTA and FQGNSA.

The rearrangement joins TRBV6-1 to TRBJ1-4; 9 bases align to TRBD1. Germline CDR1 is MNHNS and CDR2 is SASEGT. Trimming cost V 6 bases and J 8 bases; bases outside gene matches: 7. The CDR3 is made up of 14 amino acids. CDR3 loop: CASRSGTGLEKLFF. The CDR3, as DNA: TGTGCCAGCAGGTCCGGGACAGGGTTGGAAAAACTGTTTTTT.

Turning to this clone: Other DNA sequences within the sample encode an identical CDR3. The genes are TRBV5-1 and TRBJ1-1; the D gene is possibly TRBD1 (5 bases). The CDR3 has 14 residues. From germline, CDR1 is SGHRS and CDR2 YFSETQ. The V end lost 2 bases, the J end lost 0 bases, and 8 bases lay between the germline ends. The CDR3 reads CASSFRRVNTEAFF. The DNA for the CDR3 is TGCGCCAGCAGCTTTCGCAGGGTGAACACTGAAGCTTTCTTT.

J is TRBJ1-2 and V is TRBV29-1; 7 bases are shared with TRBD1. Trimming cost V 3 bases and J 4 bases; bases outside gene matches: 8. Germline CDR1 reads SQVTM; CDR2 reads ANQGSEA. This CDR3 spans 14 amino acids. The CDR3 sequence: CSVDIRTGPYGYTF. Here the CDR3 DNA reads TGCAGCGTTGATATAAGGACAGGTCCCTATGGCTACACCTTC.

The rearrangement links TRBV30 to TRBJ2-2; TRBD1 matches at 9 bases. Unmatched junction bases numbered 5, after V lost 2 bases and J lost 1 base. Germline CDR1 GTSNPN, CDR2 SVGIG (reference sequence). This CDR3 comprises 16 residues. The CDR3 region is CAWSTRQGGNTGELFF. The CDR3 DNA is TGTGCCTGGAGTACCAGACAGGGGGGGAACACCGGGGAGCTGTTTTTT.